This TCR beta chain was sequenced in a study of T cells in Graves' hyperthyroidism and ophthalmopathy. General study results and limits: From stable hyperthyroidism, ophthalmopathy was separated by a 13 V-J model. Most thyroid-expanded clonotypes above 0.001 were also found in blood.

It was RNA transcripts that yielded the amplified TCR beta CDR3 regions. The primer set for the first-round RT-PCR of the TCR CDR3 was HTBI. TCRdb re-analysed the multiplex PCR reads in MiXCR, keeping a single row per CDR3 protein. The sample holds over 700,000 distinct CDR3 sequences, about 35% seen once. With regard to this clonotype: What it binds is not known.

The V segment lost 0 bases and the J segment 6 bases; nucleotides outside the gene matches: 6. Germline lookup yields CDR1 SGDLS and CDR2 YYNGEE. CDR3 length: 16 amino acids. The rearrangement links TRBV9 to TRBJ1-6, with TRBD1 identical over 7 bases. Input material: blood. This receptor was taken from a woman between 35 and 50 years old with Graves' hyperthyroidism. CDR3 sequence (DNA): TGTGCCAGCAGCGTAGGGAGAGGGGGCATTAATTCACCCCTCCACTTT. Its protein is CASSVGRGGINSPLHF.